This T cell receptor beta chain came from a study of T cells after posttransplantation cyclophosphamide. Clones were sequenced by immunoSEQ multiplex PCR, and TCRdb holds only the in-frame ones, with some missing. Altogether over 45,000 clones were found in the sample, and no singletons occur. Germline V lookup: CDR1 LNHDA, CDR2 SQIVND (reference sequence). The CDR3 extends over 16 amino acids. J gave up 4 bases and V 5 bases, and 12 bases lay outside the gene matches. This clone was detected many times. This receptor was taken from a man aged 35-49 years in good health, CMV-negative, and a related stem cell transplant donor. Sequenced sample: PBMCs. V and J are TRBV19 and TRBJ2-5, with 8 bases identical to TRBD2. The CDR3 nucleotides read TGTGCCAGTAGTCTCCGAGCGGGAGCGGATGGAGAGACCCAGTACTTC. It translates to CASSLRAGADGETQYF.